Below are 21 T cell receptor beta chains sequenced from a single sample in a study of T cell responses to AZD1222 COVID-19 vaccine. Sequencing was performed with immunoSEQ multiplex PCR; in TCRdb, only in-frame clones are kept and a portion is missing. The table shows tens of thousands of clones, with over 75% occurring only once. Source: peripheral blood, taken on day 0 of AZD1222 vaccination. The receptors were gathered from an adult in good health.

This sequence joins TRBV19 and TRBJ2-7; tentative D call: TRBD1 (5 bases). With 4 bases removed from V and 0 bases from J, the gap between germline ends came to 10 bases. Per the germline V gene, CDR1 is LNHDA and CDR2 is SQIVND (reference sequence). CDR3 length: 14 residues. In DNA form, the CDR3 reads TGTGCCAGTAGTACCTCGACAGACTCCTACGAGCAGTACTTC. It translates to CASSTSTDSYEQYF.

The chain employs TRBV9 and TRBJ1-2; no reliable D call. CDR3 size: 13 residues. Germline V gene sequence: CDR1 SGDLS, CDR2 YYNGEE. V lost 3 bases and J 7 bases, leaving 13 bases between the germline ends. The CDR3 DNA sequence: TGTGCCAGCAGCGACCGCTCTGAGGGTGGCTACACCTTC. Protein sequence: CASSDRSEGGYTF.

This chain uses TRBV5-6 with TRBJ2-6; the D gene is possibly TRBD2 (6 bases). Germline assignment: CDR1 SGHDT and CDR2 YYEEEE. The CDR3 loop spans 16 amino acids. V was shortened by 5 bases and J by 0 bases, with 12 bases between the two germline ends. In DNA, the CDR3 is TGTGCCAGCAGGGGGGGTCGCATCTCTGGGGCCAACGTCCTGACTTTC. Protein sequence: CASRGGRISGANVLTF.

V is TRBV28 and J is TRBJ1-1; 9 bases map to TRBD1. This CDR3 spans 15 amino acids. Germline lookup yields CDR1 MDHEN and CDR2 SYDVKM. Trimming cost V 5 bases and J 5 bases; bases outside gene matches: 9. CDR3 residues: CASSLPGQGETEAFF. The CDR3 nucleotides are TGTGCCAGCAGTCTCCCGGGACAGGGAGAGACTGAAGCTTTCTTT.

This clone was seen only a few times. The rearrangement links TRBV6-5 to TRBJ1-2; possibly TRBD1 for D (6 bases). CDR3 size: 16 residues. Trimming shortened V by 0 bases and J by 6 bases, and 17 bases separated the two germline ends. Germline CDR1 reads MNHEY; CDR2 reads SVGAGI. In DNA form, the CDR3 reads TGTGCCAGCAGTTACTCGACTGGCCACAGGGAGGATGGCTACACCTTC. This codes for CASSYSTGHREDGYTF.

The chain is built from TRBV29-1 and TRBJ2-2; 8 positions match TRBD2. This CDR3 is 14 amino acids long. V shed 2 bases and J 6 bases; nucleotides not matched to a gene: 5. CDR1 SQVTM and CDR2 ANQGSEA come from the germline V gene. CDR3 residues: CSVEKWTSPGELFF. In DNA, the CDR3 is TGCAGCGTTGAAAAATGGACTAGCCCCGGGGAGCTGTTTTTT.

The rearrangement links TRBV4-1 to TRBJ2-7; TRBD1 or TRBD2 may be the D gene (5 bases each). CDR1 and CDR2 (germline): MGHRA, YSYEKL. The CDR3 covers 15 residues. V was shortened by 0 bases and J by 6 bases, with 15 bases between the two germline ends. The CDR3 bases are TGCGCCAGCAGCCAAGAGGGGACCAGCGCGTCCGAGCAGTACTTC. It encodes CASSQEGTSASEQYF.

The CDR3 bases are TGTGCCAGCAGCTTAATTCGTGGCAATGAGCAGTTCTTC. Residues: CASSLIRGNEQFF. The chain has TRBV11-1 and TRBJ2-1; D unresolved. Trimming stripped 2 bases from V and 6 bases from J, with 8 bases between. This CDR3 spans 13 amino acids. CDR1 SGHAT and CDR2 FQDESV come from the germline V gene (reference sequence).

Note on this clone: The sample carries other DNA sequences with the same CDR3. The chain couples TRBV11-2 to TRBJ2-1; D call uncertain. Germline values: CDR1 SGHAT, CDR2 FQNNGV. The CDR3 is made up of 16 amino acids. V lost 5 bases and J 6 bases, leaving 20 bases between the germline ends. The CDR3: CASSPISGKGPNEQFF. The CDR3 region has the DNA TGTGCCAGCAGCCCAATCAGTGGGAAGGGCCCCAATGAGCAGTTCTTC.

The sample holds a few counts of this clone. The chain combines TRBV14 with TRBJ1-2; tentatively, D is TRBD1 (5 bases). The V and J ends lost 1 base and 4 bases respectively, with 13 bases between them. The CDR3 runs 15 residues. Per the germline V gene, CDR1 is SGHDN and CDR2 is FVKESK. The CDR3 region is CASSQVVGGIYGYTF. DNA for the CDR3: TGTGCCAGCAGCCAAGTTGTGGGGGGAATCTATGGCTACACCTTC.

This clone appeared once. V and J are TRBV28 and TRBJ2-7; D call uncertain. The CDR3 consists of 14 residues. V was cut by 7 bases and J by 6 bases, with 19 bases left in between. Per germline, CDR1 MDHEN and CDR2 SYDVKM. The CDR3 spells CASTPWASSTEQYF. The CDR3 coding sequence is TGTGCCAGCACCCCCTGGGCCAGTTCGACCGAGCAGTACTTC.

The CDR3 protein is CASSLARDRVGSYNEQFF. The CDR3 bases are TGTGCCAGCAGCTTAGCCCGGGACAGGGTAGGGTCCTACAATGAGCAGTTCTTC. The chain employs TRBV7-2 and TRBJ2-1, with 9 nucleotides matching TRBD1. The V gene end was trimmed by 0 bases and the J gene end by 1 base; junction bases not matched to a gene: 7. The CDR3 contains 18 residues. The germline V gene has CDR1 SGHTA and CDR2 FQGNSA.

The chain employs TRBV11-2 and TRBJ2-7; tentatively, D is TRBD1 or TRBD2 (5 bases each). V was clipped by 1 base and J by 6 bases, with 7 bases between them. Germline loops: CDR1 SGHAT, CDR2 FQNNGV. The CDR3 totals 12 residues. In nucleotides, the CDR3 is TGTGCCAGCAGCTTAGGAGGGGCCGAGCAGTACTTC. Its translation: CASSLGGAEQYF.

The chain is built from TRBV5-1 and TRBJ2-1, with TRBD1 as a possible D gene (6 bases). Trimming took 2 bases from V and 3 from J, leaving 15 bases between them. The CDR3 covers 16 residues. Germline CDR1 is SGHRS and CDR2 is YFSETQ. The CDR3 protein is CASSFLGGDYYNEQFF. CDR3 in DNA: TGCGCCAGCAGCTTCCTAGGGGGTGACTACTACAATGAGCAGTTCTTC.

The chain uses TRBV19 and TRBJ2-1; weak D call: TRBD2 (6 bases). The germline CDR1 and CDR2 sequences are LNHDA and SQIVND (reference sequence). V shed 3 bases and J shed 4 bases, with 13 bases lying between them. The CDR3 has 15 residues. The CDR3 nucleotides read TGTGCCAGTAGTATGGCCGGGACTCCTTACAATGAGCAGTTCTTC. It codes for CASSMAGTPYNEQFF.

The chain links TRBV28 to TRBJ1-1, with D possibly being TRBD1 (6 bases). V was trimmed by 5 bases and J by 1 base, leaving 11 bases between them. The CDR3 extends over 14 amino acids. CDR1 is MDHEN, CDR2 SYDVKM, per germline. CDR3 loop: CASSGGAGNTEAFF. CDR3 sequence (DNA): TGTGCCAGCAGTGGGGGGGCCGGGAACACTGAAGCTTTCTTT.

The chain combines TRBV7-9 with TRBJ2-7; 9 bases match TRBD1. Germline V gives CDR1 SEHNR, CDR2 FQNEAQ (reference sequence). This CDR3 comprises 12 residues. With 4 bases clipped from V and 6 bases from J, the junction kept 1 base outside the gene matches. The DNA of the CDR3 is TGTGCCAGCAGCTCGGACAGGGGCGAGCAGTACTTC. Translating it yields CASSSDRGEQYF.

V and J are TRBV7-6 and TRBJ2-2, with D perhaps matching TRBD2 (5 bases). V shed 1 base and J shed 7 bases, with 31 bases lying between them. This CDR3 is built from 21 residues. The germline V gene has CDR1 SGHVS and CDR2 FNYEAQ. The CDR3 DNA sequence: TGTGCCAGCAGCTTAGGAAGGCCCTGGGCGAAAATGACCGGCCGGGGCGGGGAGCTGTTTTTT. Translated, it gives CASSLGRPWAKMTGRGGELFF. The full variable domain, rest sourced from reference TRBV7-6 and TRBJ2-2, is GAGVSQSPRYKVTKRGQDVALRCDPISGHVSLYWYRQALGQGPEFLTYFNYEAQQDKSGLPNDRFSAERPEGSISTLTIQRTEQRDSAMYRCASSLGRPWAKMTGRGGELFFGEGSRLTVL.

The chain uses TRBV9 and TRBJ1-2; 10 bases are shared with TRBD1. Germline V gives CDR1 SGDLS, CDR2 YYNGEE. V trimming: 3 bases; J trimming: 3 bases; junction bases outside the gene matches: 8. The CDR3 totals 16 residues. The CDR3 loop reads CASSDGQGEVDYGYTF. In DNA, the CDR3 is TGTGCCAGCAGCGACGGACAGGGGGAGGTTGACTATGGCTACACCTTC.

CDR3 DNA sequence: TGTGCCATCAGTGAGTCGCCAAGGGGGCATCAAGAGACCCAGTACTTC. Protein: CAISESPRGHQETQYF. The rearrangement uses TRBV10-3 and TRBJ2-5; 7 bases map to TRBD1. Per the germline V gene, CDR1 is ENHRY and CDR2 is SYGVKD. With 0 bases clipped from V and 2 bases from J, the junction kept 6 bases outside the gene matches. The CDR3 runs 16 residues.

This chain links TRBV19 with TRBJ1-1; no firm D call. The CDR3 spans 12 residues. The V and J ends lost 3 bases and 1 base respectively, with 3 bases between them. Germline V gene sequence: CDR1 LNHDA, CDR2 SQIVND (reference sequence). The CDR3 loop is CASSMQNTEAFF. In DNA, the CDR3 is TGTGCCAGTAGTATGCAGAACACTGAAGCTTTCTTT.